What follows are 9 T cell receptor beta chains derived from one specimen sequenced in a study of blood T cell repertoires in COVID-19. Sequencing used immunoSEQ multiplex PCR; TCRdb keeps in-frame clones, though not all of them. The table lists 250,000 or so clones, 70% to 85% of them singletons, with under 2% in the top ten. The sequencing sample was made of peripheral blood. The source is a woman older than 75 with acute or convalescent COVID-19.

The rearrangement links TRBV3-1 (or the pseudogene TRBV3-2) to TRBJ1-4; D may be TRBD1 (5 bases). With 2 bases removed from V and 7 bases from J, the gap between germline ends came to 14 bases. The germline CDR1 and CDR2 sequences are LGHDT and YNNKEL (reference sequence). This CDR3 has 15 residues. CDR3 residues: CASSQSTAKGEKLFF. CDR3 nucleotides: TGTGCCAGCAGCCAATCGACAGCTAAAGGTGAAAAACTGTTTTTT.

The chain carries TRBV7-9 and TRBJ2-3; 11 bases are shared with TRBD2. V lost 3 bases to trimming and J lost 2 bases; unmatched junction nucleotides: 7. Germline values: CDR1 SEHNR, CDR2 FQNEAQ (reference sequence). The CDR3 is 17 amino acids. CDR3 in amino acids: CASSFNLAGGTTDTQYF. The CDR3 bases are TGTGCCAGCAGCTTCAACCTAGCGGGGGGAACCACAGATACGCAGTATTTT.

V is TRBV9 and J is TRBJ2-1; TRBD2 matches at 8 bases. The V and J ends lost 0 bases and 7 bases, in that order; junction bases with no gene match: 9. Germline V gives CDR1 SGDLS, CDR2 YYNGEE. The CDR3 sequence is 16 residues long. CDR3 sequence: CASSVASLAGMNEQFF. The CDR3 DNA reads as TGTGCCAGCAGCGTAGCATCGCTAGCGGGTATGAATGAGCAGTTCTTC.

The chain combines TRBV18 with TRBJ1-3; tentative D call: TRBD1 (5 bases). The germline V and J ends were trimmed by 0 bases and 0 bases, with 9 bases remaining between them. CDR3 length equals 16 residues. The V gene's germline CDR1 is KGHSH and CDR2 LQKENI. CDR3 sequence (DNA): TGTGCCAGCTCACCACCGGGGCAGGGCTCTGGAAACACCATATATTTT. Translating it yields CASSPPGQGSGNTIYF. Filled out from reference TRBV18 and TRBJ1-3, the complete variable domain reads NAGVMQNPRHLVRRRGQEARLRCSPMKGHSHVYWYRQLPEEGLKFMVYLQKENIIDESGMPKERFSAEFPKEGPSILRIQQVVRGDSAAYFCASSPPGQGSGNTIYFGEGSWLTVV.

The rearrangement links TRBV12-5 to TRBJ1-1; 7 nucleotides line up with TRBD1. The CDR3 has 14 amino acids. The germline V gene has CDR1 LGHNT and CDR2 FRNRAP. V shed 6 bases and J 1 base; nucleotides not matched to a gene: 5. Here the CDR3 DNA reads TGTGCTAGTGGCCGCAAGGGGGCGAACACTGAAGCTTTCTTT. Translated: CASGRKGANTEAFF. Full variable domain (rest looked up from reference TRBV12-5 and TRBJ1-1): DARVTQTPRHKVTEMGQEVTMRCQPILGHNTVFWYRQTMMQGLELLAYFRNRAPLDDSGMPKDRFSAEMPDATLATLKIQPSEPRDSAVYFCASGRKGANTEAFFGQGTRLTVV.

The chain couples TRBV6-2 or TRBV6-3 to TRBJ2-2; D perhaps matches TRBD2 (6 bases). Germline V gene lookup returns CDR1 MNHEY and CDR2 SVGEGT. The CDR3 loop spans 15 amino acids. Trimming stripped 0 bases from V and 1 base from J, with 6 bases between. CDR3 in DNA: TGTGCCAGCAGTTACTCAGCGGGGAACACCGGGGAGCTGTTTTTT. It translates to CASSYSAGNTGELFF.

This clone was counted between two and nine times. The chain has TRBV27 and TRBJ1-1, with D possibly being TRBD1 (5 bases). The germline CDR1 and CDR2 sequences are MNHEY and SMNVEV (reference sequence). This CDR3 is 14 amino acids long. V lost 8 bases and J lost 0, with 13 bases in between. This CDR3 reads CASAAAGLNTEAFF. Here the CDR3 DNA reads TGTGCCAGCGCAGCCGCAGGGTTGAACACTGAAGCTTTCTTT.

This chain joins TRBV10-3 and TRBJ1-2; 7 positions agree with TRBD1. The V gene's germline CDR1 is ENHRY and CDR2 SYGVKD. This CDR3 is built from 13 residues. Unmatched junction bases numbered 5, after V lost 6 bases and J lost 4 bases. CDR3 region: CAIRGDSPYGYTF. For the CDR3, the DNA is TGTGCCATCAGGGGGGACAGCCCCTATGGCTACACCTTC.

The V and J genes are TRBV10-2 and TRBJ1-5, with D perhaps TRBD1 (5 bases). CDR1 and CDR2 (germline): WSHSY, SAAADI. This CDR3 has 13 amino acids. The V and J ends lost 6 bases and 6 bases respectively, with 12 bases between them. The CDR3 sequence: CASRAGSGQPQHF. The CDR3 DNA reads as TGCGCCAGCAGGGCAGGGTCGGGTCAGCCCCAGCATTTT.